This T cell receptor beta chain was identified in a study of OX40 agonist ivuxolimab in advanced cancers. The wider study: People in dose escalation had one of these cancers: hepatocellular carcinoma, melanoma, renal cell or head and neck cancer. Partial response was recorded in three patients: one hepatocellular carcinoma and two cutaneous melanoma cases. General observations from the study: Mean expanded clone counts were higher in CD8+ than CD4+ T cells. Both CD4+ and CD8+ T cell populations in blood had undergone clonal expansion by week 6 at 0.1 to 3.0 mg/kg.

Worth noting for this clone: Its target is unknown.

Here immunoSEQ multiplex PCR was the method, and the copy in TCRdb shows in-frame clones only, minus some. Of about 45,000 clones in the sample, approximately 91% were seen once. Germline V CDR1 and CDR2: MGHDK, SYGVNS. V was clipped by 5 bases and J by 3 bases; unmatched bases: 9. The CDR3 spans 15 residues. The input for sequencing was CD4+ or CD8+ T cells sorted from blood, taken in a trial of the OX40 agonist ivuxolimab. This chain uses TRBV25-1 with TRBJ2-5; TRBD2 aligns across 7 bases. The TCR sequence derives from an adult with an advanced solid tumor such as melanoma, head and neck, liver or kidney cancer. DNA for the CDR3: TGTGCCAGCAGTCTCCCTGGTGGGGGGGAAGAGACCCAGTACTTC. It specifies CASSLPGGGEETQYF.